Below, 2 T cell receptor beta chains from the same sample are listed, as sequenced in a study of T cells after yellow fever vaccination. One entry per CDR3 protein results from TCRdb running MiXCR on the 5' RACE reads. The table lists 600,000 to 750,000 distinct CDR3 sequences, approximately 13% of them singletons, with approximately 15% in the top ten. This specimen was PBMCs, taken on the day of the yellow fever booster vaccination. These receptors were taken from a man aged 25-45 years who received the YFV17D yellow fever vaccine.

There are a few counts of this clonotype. CDR3 in amino acids: CASSKKGEKLFF. CDR3 in DNA: TGTGCCAGCAGCAAAAAGGGTGAAAAACTGTTTTTT. This chain links TRBV21-1 with TRBJ1-4. TRBV21-1 is listed as a pseudogene. This CDR3 spans 12 amino acids.

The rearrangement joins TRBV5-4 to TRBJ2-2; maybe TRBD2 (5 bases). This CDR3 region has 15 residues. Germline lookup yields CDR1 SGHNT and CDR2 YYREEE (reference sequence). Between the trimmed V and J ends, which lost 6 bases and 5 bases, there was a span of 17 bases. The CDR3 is CASTKSGPGTGELFF. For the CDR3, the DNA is TGTGCCAGCACAAAGAGTGGGCCGGGGACCGGGGAGCTGTTTTTT.